Each of the 27 T cell receptor beta chains below was sequenced from the same sample in a study of radiotherapy plus CTLA-4 blockade in lung cancer. The protocol was immunoSEQ multiplex PCR, while the TCRdb copy is restricted to in-frame clones and leaves out a portion. This repertoire shows 120,000 or so clones, just under 80% found once; its top ten account for roughly 5.3%. The material was peripheral blood, obtained from a patient treated with radiotherapy plus ipilimumab. The origin of the receptors is a human donor with non-small cell lung cancer who had a partial response to radiotherapy plus ipilimumab.

The J gene is TRBJ2-2, the V gene TRBV4-3, with 10 bases that match TRBD1. Germline V lookup: CDR1 LGHNA, CDR2 YSLEER. The length of the CDR3 is 14 residues. J gave up 6 bases and V 4 bases, and 2 bases lay outside the gene matches. This CDR3 reads CASSRGQGAGELFF. The CDR3 DNA reads as TGCGCCAGCAGCCGCGGACAGGGGGCCGGGGAGCTGTTTTTT.

V usage is TRBV27 and J usage is TRBJ2-2; 12 bases line up with TRBD1. Germline V CDR1 and CDR2: MNHEY, SMNVEV (reference sequence). V lost 7 bases and J lost 8; bases outside the gene matches: 8. CDR3 length: 15 amino acids. The CDR3 loop is CASTWGTGGVGELFF. The CDR3 region has the DNA TGTGCCAGCACCTGGGGGACAGGGGGCGTGGGGGAGCTGTTTTTT.

The genes are TRBV19 and TRBJ2-1; 14 bases fit TRBD2. Germline V lookup: CDR1 LNHDA, CDR2 SQIVND (reference sequence). V lost 4 bases to trimming and J lost 7 bases; unmatched junction nucleotides: 6. This CDR3 is built from 16 residues. The CDR3 region is CASSNGRLAGGNEQFF. In DNA form, the CDR3 reads TGTGCCAGTAGTAATGGTCGACTAGCGGGAGGGAATGAGCAGTTCTTC.

The rearrangement uses TRBV29-1 and TRBJ1-1, with a possible D match to TRBD1 (6 bases). The germline V and J ends were trimmed by 3 bases and 2 bases, with 10 bases remaining between them. The CDR3 extends over 13 amino acids. Germline CDR1 is SQVTM and CDR2 is ANQGSEA. DNA for the CDR3: TGCAGCGTTGAGCCGGGACAAAACACTGAAGCTTTCTTT. Encoded protein: CSVEPGQNTEAFF.

The rearrangement uses TRBV29-1 and TRBJ2-3; D perhaps matches TRBD2 (5 bases). CDR3 length: 15 residues. Deletions cut 1 base from V and 2 bases from J, with 13 bases between. CDR1 and CDR2 from the germline V gene are SQVTM and ANQGSEA. CDR3 bases: TGCAGCGTTGAAGGGGCTAGCAGACTCACAGATACGCAGTATTTT. Translation gives CSVEGASRLTDTQYF.

This chain joins TRBV2 and TRBJ1-2, with D possibly TRBD1 on 6 matching bases. This CDR3 contains 13 residues. Germline assignment: CDR1 SNHLY and CDR2 FYNNEI. The V end was cut by 5 bases, the J end by 7 bases, with 14 bases between. The DNA for the CDR3 is TGTGCCAGCAGTTTACAGGGTCTGGCTGGCTACACCTTC. Its protein product is CASSLQGLAGYTF.

This clone was observed at least ten times. This chain joins TRBV5-1 and TRBJ1-3; 9 bases fit TRBD1. Germline V gene lookup returns CDR1 SGHRS and CDR2 YFSETQ. The V and J ends lost 4 bases and 4 bases, in that order; junction bases with no gene match: 3. The CDR3 has 14 amino acids. For the CDR3, the DNA is TGCGCCAGCAGCGTCGGGACAGGGGGAAACACCATATATTTT. It translates to CASSVGTGGNTIYF.

The chain has TRBV6-5 and TRBJ1-1, with a tentative D call TRBD1 (5 bases). This CDR3 is built from 15 residues. The germline V and J ends were trimmed by 6 bases and 4 bases, with 18 bases remaining between them. Germline loops: CDR1 MNHEY, CDR2 SVGAGI. The CDR3 sequence: CASSPRGGGITEAFF. CDR3 DNA: TGTGCCAGCAGCCCTCGGGGGGGAGGGATCACTGAAGCTTTCTTT.

V gene TRBV29-1 combines with J gene TRBJ2-7; 9 positions agree with TRBD1. Germline values: CDR1 SQVTM, CDR2 ANQGSEA. V was pared by 2 bases and J by 2 bases, with 4 bases of the junction left unmatched. CDR3 length equals 14 residues. Here the CDR3 DNA reads TGCAGCGTTGAATCAGGGACAGGGACCTACGAGCAGTACTTC. Translating gives CSVESGTGTYEQYF.

The gene calls are TRBV5-6 and TRBJ1-5; 7 nucleotides line up with TRBD1. The V gene end was trimmed by 4 bases and the J gene end by 2 bases; junction bases not matched to a gene: 3. Germline V gene data show CDR1 as SGHDT and CDR2 as YYEEEE. CDR3 length: 14 amino acids. In DNA form, the CDR3 reads TGTGCCAGCAGCCCAGGACAGGGCAATCAGCCCCAGCATTTT. This gives the protein CASSPGQGNQPQHF.

This clone was detected only a few times. The V gene is TRBV6-6, the J gene TRBJ1-1; 7 bases agree with TRBD1. The CDR3 runs 13 residues. Germline V lookup: CDR1 MNHNY, CDR2 SVGAGI (reference sequence). After removal of 6 bases from V and 2 bases from J, the junction contained 3 bases not matched to a gene. CDR3 nucleotides: TGTGCCAGCAGCCGACAGGGTAACACTGAAGCTTTCTTT. Its translation is CASSRQGNTEAFF.

The chain has TRBV19 and TRBJ1-1, with D possibly matching TRBD1 (6 bases). Trimming removed 4 bases at V and 6 bases at J, with 12 bases between. The CDR3 spans 13 residues. Germline CDR1 reads LNHDA; CDR2 reads SQIVND (reference sequence). The CDR3 here is CASSKDSGAEAFF. The CDR3 bases are TGTGCCAGTAGTAAGGACAGTGGGGCTGAAGCTTTCTTT.

This clone was counted only a few times. The chain joins TRBV6-5 to TRBJ1-4, with D possibly matching TRBD1 (6 bases). V lost 6 bases and J lost 4, with 15 bases in between. CDR1 is MNHEY, CDR2 SVGAGI, per germline. The CDR3 covers 15 residues. The CDR3: CASSLPGHINEKLFF. The CDR3 DNA follows: TGTGCCAGCAGCCTCCCGGGACACATTAATGAAAAACTGTTTTTT.

The V call is TRBV5-1, the J call TRBJ2-2, with D perhaps TRBD2 (6 bases). The CDR3 length is 15 residues. Germline V gives CDR1 SGHRS, CDR2 YFSETQ. V gave up 0 bases and J gave up 1 base, with 7 bases separating them. This chain's CDR3 is CASSLGSGNTGELFF. The CDR3 region has the DNA TGCGCCAGCAGCTTGGGTAGCGGGAACACCGGGGAGCTGTTTTTT.

The chain uses TRBV19 and TRBJ2-1; TRBD2 aligns across 8 bases. Germline trimming cut 6 bases from V and 8 bases from J; bases unmatched to any gene: 12. In germline, CDR1 is LNHDA, CDR2 SQIVND (reference sequence). This CDR3 contains 15 residues. The CDR3 loop reads CASRPGTRSSDEQFF. The CDR3 coding sequence is TGTGCCAGTAGGCCCGGGACTAGGAGTAGCGATGAGCAGTTCTTC.

This chain links TRBV4-2 with TRBJ2-2, with D tentatively TRBD1 (5 bases). Trimming cost V 4 bases and J 6 bases, with 9 bases left between them. Germline V gives CDR1 LGHNA, CDR2 YNFKEQ. The length of the CDR3 is 13 residues. This CDR3 reads CASSPSGSGELFF. The CDR3 DNA is TGTGCCAGCAGCCCCTCAGGGTCCGGGGAGCTGTTTTTT.

This clone came up once. This sequence joins TRBV4-1 and TRBJ2-3; a possible D gene is TRBD2 (6 bases). The CDR3 extends over 16 amino acids. V was pared by 4 bases and J by 6 bases, with 20 bases between. Germline V lookup: CDR1 MGHRA, CDR2 YSYEKL. CDR3 region: CASSRYSGDPRDTQYF. The CDR3 DNA sequence: TGCGCCAGCAGCCGTTATAGCGGAGACCCTAGGGATACGCAGTATTTT.

V is TRBV6-6 and J is TRBJ1-5, with TRBD1 as a possible D gene (5 bases). V was shortened by 5 bases and J by 0 bases, with 8 bases between the two germline ends. Per germline, CDR1 MNHNY and CDR2 SVGAGI (reference sequence). The CDR3 contains 14 residues. CDR3 sequence reads: CASSTGYSNQPQHF. CDR3 DNA sequence: TGTGCCAGCAGTACAGGATATAGCAATCAGCCCCAGCATTTT.

In its sample, this clone is medium-sized. The chain employs TRBV10-3 and TRBJ2-3, with D possibly being TRBD1 (7 bases). Germline CDR1 reads ENHRY; CDR2 reads SYGVKD. With 7 bases removed from V and 8 bases from J, the gap between germline ends came to 13 bases. The CDR3 loop spans 12 amino acids. The CDR3 DNA follows: TGTGCCATCACGGCCCAGGGGGGTACGCAGTATTTT. This gives the protein CAITAQGGTQYF.

This chain links TRBV11-2 with TRBJ1-1; 7 bases are a match to TRBD1. CDR1 is SGHAT and CDR2 is FQNNGV in the germline V gene. This CDR3 contains 15 residues. Germline trimming cut 3 bases from V and 1 base from J; bases unmatched to any gene: 5. The CDR3 DNA reads TGTGCCAGCAGCTTTAACAGGGGCGAGAACACTGAAGCTTTCTTT. Encoded protein: CASSFNRGENTEAFF.

The chain is built from TRBV5-1 and TRBJ2-5, with 13 bases matching TRBD2. V was pared by 7 bases and J by 3 bases, with 9 bases of the junction left unmatched. Germline lookup yields CDR1 SGHRS and CDR2 YFSETQ. The CDR3 covers 16 residues. The CDR3 DNA follows: TGCGCCAGCCATAGCGGTGGGACTAGCGGGGAAGAGACCCAGTACTTC. Amino acids: CASHSGGTSGEETQYF.

The chain joins TRBV7-2 to TRBJ2-2; TRBD2 is a possible D gene (5 bases). CDR3 length: 15 amino acids. With 2 bases removed from V and 5 bases from J, the gap between germline ends came to 12 bases. In germline, CDR1 is SGHTA, CDR2 FQGNSA. Here the CDR3 reads CASSLQLVGTGELFF. The DNA of the CDR3 is TGTGCCAGCAGCTTACAACTAGTGGGGACCGGGGAGCTGTTTTTT.

The chain employs TRBV6-5 and TRBJ2-2, with D possibly being TRBD1 (7 bases). CDR1 is MNHEY, CDR2 SVGAGI, per germline. V was clipped by 7 bases and J by 5 bases, with 17 bases between them. This CDR3 contains 15 residues. This chain's CDR3 is CASTKGAGRTGELFF. CDR3 coding DNA: TGTGCCAGCACCAAGGGGGCGGGGAGGACCGGGGAGCTGTTTTTT.

There are many counts of this clone. J is TRBJ1-1 and V is TRBV6-1; TRBD1 matches 7 bases. J was trimmed by 10 bases and V by 2 bases; bases with no gene match: 1. Germline V CDR1 and CDR2: MNHNS, SASEGT. The CDR3 loop spans 11 amino acids. In DNA, the CDR3 is TGTGCCAGCAGTGAACAGGGGGTAGCTTTCTTT. Translating it yields CASSEQGVAFF.

V usage is TRBV6-6 and J usage is TRBJ2-1, with 11 nucleotides matching TRBD2. The CDR3 is 12 residues long. Germline trimming cut 11 bases from V and 7 bases from J; bases unmatched to any gene: 4. Germline V gives CDR1 MNHNY, CDR2 SVGAGI (reference sequence). This CDR3 reads CAGGTSGNEQFF. The CDR3 DNA is TGTGCCGGGGGGACTAGCGGTAATGAGCAGTTCTTC.

V gene TRBV6-1 combines with J gene TRBJ1-1; TRBD1 matches at 7 bases. Germline V lookup: CDR1 MNHNS, CDR2 SASEGT. The V and J ends lost 5 bases and 5 bases, in that order; junction bases with no gene match: 8. The length of the CDR3 is 14 residues. Here the CDR3 reads CASSNVQGWTEAFF. The CDR3 DNA is TGTGCCAGCAGTAACGTACAGGGGTGGACTGAAGCTTTCTTT.

The J gene is TRBJ2-3, the V gene TRBV7-9; TRBD2 agrees at 9 bases. Germline V gene data show CDR1 as SEHNR and CDR2 as FQNEAQ (reference sequence). This CDR3 spans 17 amino acids. After removal of 5 bases from V and 5 bases from J, the junction contained 14 bases not matched to a gene. CDR3 bases: TGTGCCAGCAGCCCCGGGGGAGGCGGGAGGGCCAAAGATACGCAGTATTTT. As protein: CASSPGGGGRAKDTQYF.